Described below is a single T cell receptor beta chain sequence and its context. Its antigen is still unknown. Profiling relied on immunoSEQ multiplex PCR, and the TCRdb table lists in-frame clones only, not all of them. This table has about 23,000 clones, 70% to 75% appearing once. This sample was taken from a study of radiotherapy plus CTLA-4 blockade in lung cancer. About the study: Among patients, more than 15% showed objective responses, and roughly 31% had disease control.

Study results and limitations: Alongside interferon-beta, early blood T cell clone dynamics were reportedly the best predictor of response. Once radiotherapy plus ipilimumab had been given, TCR clones derived from tumor expanded in blood.

Chemo-refractory metastatic non-small-cell lung cancer patients underwent focal radiation alongside CTLA-4 blockade with ipilimumab. This receptor was obtained from a human donor with non-small cell lung cancer whose response to radiotherapy plus ipilimumab could not be evaluated. The sequencing used peripheral blood, collected from a patient treated with radiotherapy plus ipilimumab.

The CDR3 reads CASSYVGGGRETQYF. In nucleotides, the CDR3 is TGTGCCAGCAGTTACGTGGGAGGAGGGCGGGAGACCCAGTACTTC. J is TRBJ2-5 and V is TRBV27; D may be TRBD2 (6 bases). V lost 4 bases and J lost 5, with 17 bases in between. This CDR3 has 15 residues. Looked up from germline, CDR1 is MNHEY and CDR2 is SMNVEV (reference sequence).